Listed below are T cell receptor beta chains from one sample, sequenced in a study of PD-1 blockade in classical Hodgkin lymphoma. Assay used: immunoSEQ multiplex PCR; TCRdb lists only in-frame clones, some missing. The data contain about 94,000 clones, more than 85% of them singletons. Sequenced here: peripheral blood mononuclear cells (PBMCs), sampled before the fourth cycle of nivolumab. The receptors were gathered from a human donor with classical Hodgkin lymphoma. Each CDR3 is given with its conserved first and last residue. Fields, in order: CDR3 length, V gene, J gene, D gene, CDR3 protein. D genes are given only for firm matches.

15	TRBV30	TRBJ2-3	NA	CAWFLGSDNTDTQYF
13	TRBV28	TRBJ1-1	NA	CASSFMRNTEAFF
15	TRBV11-1	TRBJ2-5	NA	CASSSHGQTQETQYF
15	TRBV9	TRBJ2-5	TRBD1	CASSVVGTGPETQYF
14	TRBV28	TRBJ1-5	NA	CASIRESESQPQHF
14	TRBV5-4	TRBJ2-3	NA	CASSLGGNTDTQYF
15	TRBV19	TRBJ1-5	NA	CASSTPGRLNQPQHF
16	TRBV27	TRBJ2-2	NA	CASTISGGANTGELFF
14	TRBV5-1	TRBJ2-7	NA	CASSSRTIAYEQYF
15	TRBV10-2	TRBJ1-2	NA	CASSEGQGYDYGYTF
15	TRBV18	TRBJ2-5	TRBD1	CASSKDRGSTETQYF
11	TRBV11-2	TRBJ2-1	NA	CASSYGEEQFF
15	TRBV7-6	TRBJ2-1	TRBD2	CASSAGLAGARPEFF
12	TRBV27	TRBJ2-1	NA	CASFSSWDEQFF
14	TRBV28	TRBJ2-5	NA	CASSLFGAQETQYF
14	TRBV18	TRBJ1-1	NA	CASSPRPTDTEAFF
12	TRBV12-5	TRBJ1-1	TRBD1	CASGLGGGEAFF
15	TRBV27	TRBJ1-4	TRBD1	CASSLRDRGSEKLFF
12	TRBV5-6	TRBJ2-3	NA	CASSRGTDTQYF
16	TRBV7-4	TRBJ2-7	NA	CASSLALLATDYEQYF
16	TRBV7-9	TRBJ2-3	NA	CASSLGVSLLADTQYF
14	TRBV5-1	TRBJ2-1	NA	CASSLAAINNEQFF
15	TRBV6-5	TRBJ2-7	NA	CASRAGDTYSYEQYF
19	TRBV18	TRBJ2-1	TRBD2	CASSPGTSGRDYSYNEQFF
16	TRBV5-5	TRBJ1-5	NA	CASSLEASPSNQPQHF
14	TRBV10-2	TRBJ2-7	NA	CASTTRTTRGEQYF
14	TRBV6-1	TRBJ1-4	NA	CASSSGFRSEKLFF
16	TRBV9	TRBJ2-3	TRBD2	CASSVGPAGSTDTQYF
13	TRBV7-9	TRBJ2-3	NA	CASSLGYTDTQYF
20	TRBV28	TRBJ2-7	TRBD2	CASSFAAGRALVDVGGEQYF
15	TRBV6-5	TRBJ2-7	TRBD1	CASSTRTGKFDEQYF
16	TRBV28	TRBJ1-5	NA	CASSLSPERPNQPQHF
14	TRBV7-2	TRBJ1-2	TRBD1	CASSRTTTGVGYTF
11	TRBV30	TRBJ2-7	TRBD1	CAWTGTGPYYF
16	TRBV30	TRBJ2-3	TRBD2	CAWSRGLAGSTDTQYF